These T cell receptor beta chains were read from a single sample in a study of CD8+ T cells in alopecia areata. Sequencing used immunoSEQ multiplex PCR; TCRdb keeps in-frame clones, though not all of them. Of hundreds of thousands of clones in the sample, around 66% were seen once. The material was CD4+ T cells sorted from blood, obtained at approximately week 45, from a patient treated with tofacitinib. The receptor set was obtained from a human donor with alopecia areata. The CDR3 runs from the conserved cysteine through the conserved F or W. The D gene is left open where the match is weak. The size of a clone is reported for some rows only, either as once, few or many, or as a class for expanded clones.

V	length	D	J	size	CDR3	DNA
TRBV29-1	19	TRBD2	TRBJ2-1	NA	CSVQPRLAGGASTRNEQFF	TGCAGCGTTCAGCCCCGACTAGCGGGGGGCGCTAGTACCCGCAATGAGCAGTTCTTC
TRBV29-1	15	NA	TRBJ1-2	NA	CSVEPTRGSNYGYTF	TGCAGCGTTGAGCCCACCCGGGGGTCTAACTATGGCTACACCTTC
TRBV5-6	14	TRBD1	TRBJ2-7	few	CASSEGTAVREQYF	TGTGCCAGCAGCGAGGGGACAGCGGTGCGGGAGCAGTACTTC
TRBV6-1	16	TRBD1	TRBJ2-7	NA	CASSELGTVYSYEQYF	TGTGCCAGCAGTGAATTAGGGACAGTGTACTCCTACGAGCAGTACTTC
TRBV30	12	TRBD1	TRBJ2-7	NA	CAWGTGAAEQYF	TGTGCCTGGGGGACAGGGGCTGCGGAGCAGTACTTC
TRBV28	16	TRBD2	TRBJ2-3	NA	CASTTRGGLAPRTQYF	TGTGCCAGCACCACACGGGGGGGCCTAGCTCCGCGTACGCAGTATTTT
TRBV7-9	17	TRBD1	TRBJ2-7	NA	CASSEDRARPHSYEQYF	TGTGCCAGCAGCGAAGACAGGGCCAGACCACACTCCTACGAGCAGTACTTC
TRBV7-9	14	NA	TRBJ2-3	NA	CASSARIQGDTQYF	TGTGCCAGCAGCGCTCGGATACAGGGAGATACGCAGTATTTT
TRBV9	13	NA	TRBJ2-1	few	CASSPHLGNEQFF	TGTGCCAGCAGCCCGCACCTGGGCAATGAGCAGTTCTTC
TRBV5-4	15	NA	TRBJ2-7	NA	CASSLGASARGEQYF	TGTGCCAGCAGTCTAGGGGCTAGCGCCCGGGGCGAGCAGTACTTC
TRBV28	15	TRBD2	TRBJ2-3	NA	CASSLPSGGADTQYF	TGTGCCAGCAGTTTACCAAGCGGGGGCGCAGATACGCAGTATTTT
TRBV25-1	12	NA	TRBJ1-2	NA	CATGGGAAGYTF	TGTGCCACCGGCGGGGGGGCGGCTGGCTACACCTTC
TRBV30	13	TRBD1	TRBJ1-2	NA	CAWSVRSGGGYTF	TGTGCCTGGAGTGTCCGATCAGGGGGAGGCTACACCTTC
TRBV9	18	NA	TRBJ2-7	NA	CASSPNRRLGVHNYEQYF	TGTGCCAGCAGCCCGAACCGGAGGTTGGGAGTACATAACTACGAGCAGTACTTC
TRBV9	15	NA	TRBJ2-1	NA	CASSASWTVAGEQFF	TGTGCCAGCAGCGCATCCTGGACCGTGGCGGGTGAGCAGTTCTTC
TRBV25-1	14	TRBD1	TRBJ2-7	NA	CASRRTGAFNEQYF	TGTGCCAGCAGAAGGACAGGGGCTTTCAACGAGCAGTACTTC
TRBV11-3	14	TRBD1	TRBJ2-7	NA	CASTPLGQGYEQYF	TGTGCCAGCACCCCCTTGGGACAGGGGTACGAGCAGTACTTC
TRBV12-5	18	NA	TRBJ1-6	NA	CASGLLPLVGRRNSPLHF	TGTGCTAGTGGTTTGCTACCCCTAGTGGGGAGACGCAATTCACCCCTCCACTTT
TRBV18	15	NA	TRBJ1-6	few	CASSPTGTTNSPLHF	TGTGCCAGCTCACCAACCGGGACCACTAATTCACCCCTCCACTTT
TRBV29-1	13	NA	TRBJ2-3	NA	CSGQGLYTDTQYF	TGCAGCGGACAGGGACTATACACAGATACGCAGTATTTT
TRBV18	11	NA	TRBJ2-7	few	CASSPGGEQYF	TGTGCCAGCTCACCCGGTGGTGAGCAGTACTTC
TRBV2	15	NA	TRBJ2-1	NA	CASWTGTSSYNEQFF	TGTGCCAGCTGGACAGGGACTAGCTCCTACAATGAGCAGTTCTTC
TRBV2	14	TRBD1	TRBJ2-4	few	CASREAQGWNIQYF	TGTGCCAGCAGGGAGGCACAGGGGTGGAACATTCAGTACTTC
TRBV29-1	14	NA	TRBJ2-7	NA	CSVGLDRRSYEQYF	TGCAGCGTTGGCCTGGACAGAAGATCCTACGAGCAGTACTTC
TRBV7-7	14	NA	TRBJ2-3	NA	CASSLAGRPDTQYF	TGTGCCAGCAGCTTAGCCGGGAGACCAGATACGCAGTATTTT
TRBV7-9	14	NA	TRBJ1-2	NA	CASIPARGNYGYTF	TGTGCCAGCATCCCGGCTCGGGGGAACTATGGCTACACCTTC
TRBV9	14	NA	TRBJ1-1	NA	CASSTQTGNTEAFF	TGTGCCAGCAGCACCCAGACTGGGAACACTGAAGCTTTCTTT
TRBV5-1	16	TRBD2	TRBJ2-1	NA	CASSAITGLANNEQFF	TGCGCCAGCAGCGCCATCACGGGACTAGCAAACAATGAGCAGTTCTTC
TRBV4-3	16	NA	TRBJ2-6	NA	CASSHVRRSGANVLTF	TGCGCCAGCAGCCACGTAAGGCGTTCTGGGGCCAACGTCCTGACTTTC
TRBV4-1	15	NA	TRBJ2-7	NA	CASSQVTGRFNEQYF	TGCGCCAGCAGCCAAGTTACAGGGAGGTTCAACGAGCAGTACTTC
TRBV5-7	17	NA	TRBJ2-2	few	CASSLARGRSGAGELFF	TGTGCCAGCAGCTTGGCCCGTGGGAGATCAGGGGCCGGGGAGCTGTTTTTT
TRBV9	13	NA	TRBJ2-2	once	CASSVYATGELFF	TGTGCCAGCAGCGTATATGCGACCGGGGAGCTGTTTTTT
TRBV29-1	13	TRBD1	TRBJ1-1	NA	CSASGGINTEAFF	TGCAGCGCATCAGGGGGCATCAACACTGAAGCTTTCTTT
TRBV6-5	14	NA	TRBJ1-5	NA	CASSEGGIGQPQHF	TGTGCCAGCAGCGAAGGGGGTATCGGTCAGCCCCAGCATTTT
TRBV29-1	15	TRBD1	TRBJ1-1	NA	CSGTGTGGRNTEAFF	TGCAGCGGAACCGGGACAGGGGGCCGGAACACTGAAGCTTTCTTT
TRBV10-3	14	TRBD1	TRBJ1-2	NA	CAIAAGQADYGYTF	TGTGCCATCGCCGCGGGACAGGCAGACTATGGCTACACCTTC
TRBV19	17	TRBD2	TRBJ2-7	NA	CASRRRGTSGGDGEQYF	TGTGCCAGTAGGAGACGTGGGACTAGCGGGGGGGACGGCGAGCAGTACTTC
TRBV27	12	TRBD1	TRBJ2-1	NA	CASRTGGGEQFF	TGTGCCAGCAGAACAGGGGGCGGCGAGCAGTTCTTC
TRBV4-1	14	NA	TRBJ1-1	NA	CASSQGGIGRKAFF	TGTGCCAGCAGCCAAGGGGGGATTGGAAGGAAGGCTTTCTTT
TRBV13	15	NA	TRBJ2-7	NA	CASSSGIRGKDEQYF	TGTGCCAGCAGCTCGGGAATACGGGGTAAGGACGAGCAGTACTTC
TRBV29-1	15	TRBD1	TRBJ2-6	NA	CSVGTGGFGANVLTF	TGCAGCGTTGGTACAGGGGGCTTTGGGGCCAACGTCCTGACTTTC
TRBV5-6	14	TRBD1	TRBJ1-2	NA	CASSLRDRGYGYTF	TGTGCCAGCAGCCTCCGGGACAGGGGGTATGGCTACACCTTC
TRBV30	15	NA	TRBJ1-2	NA	CAWTSNPLTNYGYTF	TGTGCCTGGACTTCTAACCCCTTAACTAACTATGGCTACACCTTC
TRBV11-2	15	TRBD2	TRBJ2-3	NA	CASSTGTSGPDTQYF	TGTGCCAGCAGCACAGGGACTAGCGGCCCAGATACGCAGTATTTT
TRBV6-1	11	NA	TRBJ2-3	NA	CASSGADTQYF	TGTGCCAGCAGTGGGGCAGATACGCAGTATTTT
TRBV2	12	NA	TRBJ2-7	NA	CASSSNSYEQYF	TGTGCCAGCAGTTCAAACTCCTACGAGCAGTACTTC
TRBV10-3	15	TRBD2	TRBJ2-5	NA	CAIRSSGGAEETQYF	TGTGCCATCAGATCTAGCGGGGGGGCCGAGGAGACCCAGTACTTC
TRBV7-6	16	TRBD2	TRBJ2-3	NA	CASSSLAGVSTDTQYF	TGTGCCAGCAGCTCCCTAGCGGGGGTAAGCACAGATACGCAGTATTTT